Sequencing of this TCR beta chain was carried out in a study of T-cell reconstitution after alpha-beta-depleted transplantation in children. Notes on the study in general: At around two months after transplant, the alpha-beta T cells were reportedly derived from several hundred expanded clones that came from non-depleted graft cells. Some patients' high day-60 TCRbeta diversity was traced to surviving recipient T cells and thymic progenitors. T-cell numbers and diversity, one year after transplant, stemmed largely from T cells that were newly produced.

Trimming shortened V by 7 bases and J by 3 bases, and 18 bases separated the two germline ends. The CDR3 sequence is 15 residues long. Molecular barcoding with unique molecular identifiers was used for the TCRbeta library. TCRdb re-derived calls from the PCR reads in MiXCR, one entry per CDR3 protein. The sample holds just over 950,000 distinct CDR3 sequences, around 30% seen once. As to this clonotype: Its specificity is not known.

The receptor was isolated from a boy under two years old who had a stem cell transplant for SCID, so the T cells may come from the graft donor. The rearrangement links TRBV12-3 or TRBV12-4 to TRBJ2-5; maybe TRBD2 (6 bases). The material was PBMCs, mostly from graft donor cells, obtained 360 days after TCRalphabeta/CD19-depleted stem cell transplant. This chain's CDR3 is CASTSKPGLKETQYF. DNA for the CDR3: TGTGCCAGCACCTCAAAACCGGGACTTAAAGAGACCCAGTACTTC.